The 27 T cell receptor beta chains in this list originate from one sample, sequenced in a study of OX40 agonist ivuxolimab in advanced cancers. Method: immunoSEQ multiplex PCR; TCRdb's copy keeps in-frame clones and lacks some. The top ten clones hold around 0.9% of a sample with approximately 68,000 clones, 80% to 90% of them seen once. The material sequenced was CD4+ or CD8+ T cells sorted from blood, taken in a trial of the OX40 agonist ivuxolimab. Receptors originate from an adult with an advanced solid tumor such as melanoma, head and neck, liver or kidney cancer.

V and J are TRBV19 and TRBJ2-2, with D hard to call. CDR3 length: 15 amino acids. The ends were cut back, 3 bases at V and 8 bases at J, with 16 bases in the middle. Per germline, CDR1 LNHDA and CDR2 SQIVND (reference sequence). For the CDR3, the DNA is TGTGCCAGTAGTATGACCAGGACCATTCCAGGGGAGCTGTTTTTT. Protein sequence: CASSMTRTIPGELFF.

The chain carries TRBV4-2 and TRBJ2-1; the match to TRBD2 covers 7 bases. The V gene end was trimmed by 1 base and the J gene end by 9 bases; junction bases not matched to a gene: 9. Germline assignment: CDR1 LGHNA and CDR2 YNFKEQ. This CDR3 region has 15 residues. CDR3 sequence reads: CASSQGRGVAGEQFF. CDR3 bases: TGTGCCAGCAGCCAAGGGCGAGGCGTAGCGGGTGAGCAGTTCTTC.

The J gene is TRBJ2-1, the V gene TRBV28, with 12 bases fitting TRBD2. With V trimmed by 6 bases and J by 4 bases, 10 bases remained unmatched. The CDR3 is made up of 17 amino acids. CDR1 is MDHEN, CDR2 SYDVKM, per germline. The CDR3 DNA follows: TGTGCCAGCAGGACACCGCGGACTAGCGGGATATACAATGAGCAGTTCTTC. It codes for CASRTPRTSGIYNEQFF.

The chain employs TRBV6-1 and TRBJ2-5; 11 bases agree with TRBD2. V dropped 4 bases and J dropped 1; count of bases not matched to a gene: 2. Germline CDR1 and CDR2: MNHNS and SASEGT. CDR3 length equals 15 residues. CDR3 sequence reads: CASSGGLAGQETQYF. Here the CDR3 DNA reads TGTGCCAGCAGTGGAGGACTAGCGGGCCAAGAGACCCAGTACTTC.

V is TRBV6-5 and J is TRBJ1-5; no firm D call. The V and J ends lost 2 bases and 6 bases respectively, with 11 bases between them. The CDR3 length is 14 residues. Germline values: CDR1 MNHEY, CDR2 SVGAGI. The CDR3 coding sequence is TGTGCCAGCAGTTACGTAGGGTATGGTCAGCCCCAGCATTTT. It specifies CASSYVGYGQPQHF.

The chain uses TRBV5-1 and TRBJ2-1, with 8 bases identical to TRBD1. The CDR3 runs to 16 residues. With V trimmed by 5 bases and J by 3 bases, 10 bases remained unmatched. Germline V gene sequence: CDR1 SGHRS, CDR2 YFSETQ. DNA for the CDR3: TGCGCCAGCAGTTTTAACGGACAGGGATTCTACAATGAGCAGTTCTTC. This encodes CASSFNGQGFYNEQFF.

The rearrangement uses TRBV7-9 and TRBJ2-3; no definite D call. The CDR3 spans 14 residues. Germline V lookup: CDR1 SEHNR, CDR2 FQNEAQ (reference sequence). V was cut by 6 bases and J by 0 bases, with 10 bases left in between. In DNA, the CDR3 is TGTGCCAGCAGAAACGGAAGTAGCACAGATACGCAGTATTTT. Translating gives CASRNGSSTDTQYF.

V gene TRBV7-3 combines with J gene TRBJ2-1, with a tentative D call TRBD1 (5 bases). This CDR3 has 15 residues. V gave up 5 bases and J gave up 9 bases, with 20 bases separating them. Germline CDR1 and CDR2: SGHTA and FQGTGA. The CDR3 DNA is TGTGCCAGCAGCCCCCAAGCGACGGTCAGGGTTGAGCAGTTCTTC. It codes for CASSPQATVRVEQFF. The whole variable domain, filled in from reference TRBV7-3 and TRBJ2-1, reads GAGVSQTPSNKVTEKGKYVELRCDPISGHTALYWYRQSLGQGPEFLIYFQGTGAADDSGLPNDRFFAVRPEGSVSTLKIQRTERGDSAVYLCASSPQATVRVEQFFGPGTRLTVL.

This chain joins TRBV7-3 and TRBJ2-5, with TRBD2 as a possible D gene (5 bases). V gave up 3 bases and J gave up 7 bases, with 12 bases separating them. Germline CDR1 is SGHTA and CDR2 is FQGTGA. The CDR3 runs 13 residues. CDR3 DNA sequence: TGTGCCAGCAGCTTCACCTTAGAGGGGACCCAGTACTTC. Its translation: CASSFTLEGTQYF.

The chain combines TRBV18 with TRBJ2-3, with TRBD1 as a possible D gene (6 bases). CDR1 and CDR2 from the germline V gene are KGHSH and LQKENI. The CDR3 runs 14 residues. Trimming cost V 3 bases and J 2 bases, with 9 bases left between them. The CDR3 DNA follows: TGTGCCAGCTCACCGGACAGTTCCACAGATACGCAGTATTTT. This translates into CASSPDSSTDTQYF.

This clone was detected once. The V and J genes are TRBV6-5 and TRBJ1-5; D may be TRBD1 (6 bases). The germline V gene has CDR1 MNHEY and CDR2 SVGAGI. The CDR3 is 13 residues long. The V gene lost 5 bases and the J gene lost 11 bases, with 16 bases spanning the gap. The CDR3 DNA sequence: TGTGCCAGCAGTCTACAGGGATCCTCGACCCAGCATTTT. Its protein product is CASSLQGSSTQHF.

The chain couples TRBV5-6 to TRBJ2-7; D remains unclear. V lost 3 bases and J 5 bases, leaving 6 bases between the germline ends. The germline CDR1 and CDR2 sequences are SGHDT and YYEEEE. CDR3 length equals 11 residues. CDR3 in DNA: TGTGCCAGCAGCTATCAGAACGAGCAGTACTTC. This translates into CASSYQNEQYF. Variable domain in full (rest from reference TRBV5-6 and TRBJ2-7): DAGVTQSPTHLIKTRGQQVTLRCSPKSGHDTVSWYQQALGQGPQFIFQYYEEEERQRGNFPDRFSGHQFPNYSSELNVNALLLGDSALYLCASSYQNEQYFGPGTRLTVT.

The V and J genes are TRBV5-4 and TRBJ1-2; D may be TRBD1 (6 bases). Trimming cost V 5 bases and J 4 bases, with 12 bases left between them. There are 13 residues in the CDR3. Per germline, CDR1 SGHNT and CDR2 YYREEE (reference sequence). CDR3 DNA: TGTGCCAGCAGTCCGGACAGAATCTATGGCTACACCTTC. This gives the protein CASSPDRIYGYTF.

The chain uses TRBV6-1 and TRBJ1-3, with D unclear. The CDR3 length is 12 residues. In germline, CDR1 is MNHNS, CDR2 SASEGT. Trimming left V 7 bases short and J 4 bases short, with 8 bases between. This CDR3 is CASIQSGNTIYF. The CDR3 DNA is TGTGCCAGCATACAGTCCGGAAACACCATATATTTT.

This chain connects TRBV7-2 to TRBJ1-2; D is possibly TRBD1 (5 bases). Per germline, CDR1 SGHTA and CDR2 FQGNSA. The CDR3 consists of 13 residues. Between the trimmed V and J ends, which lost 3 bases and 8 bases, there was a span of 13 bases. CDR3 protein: CASSLGDFGGYTF. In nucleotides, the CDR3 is TGTGCCAGCAGCTTGGGGGATTTCGGCGGCTACACCTTC. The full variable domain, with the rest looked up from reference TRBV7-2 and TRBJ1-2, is GAGVSQSPSNKVTEKGKDVELRCDPISGHTALYWYRQSLGQGLEFLIYFQGNSAPDKSGLPSDRFSAERTGGSVSTLTIQRTQQEDSAVYLCASSLGDFGGYTFGSGTRLTVV.

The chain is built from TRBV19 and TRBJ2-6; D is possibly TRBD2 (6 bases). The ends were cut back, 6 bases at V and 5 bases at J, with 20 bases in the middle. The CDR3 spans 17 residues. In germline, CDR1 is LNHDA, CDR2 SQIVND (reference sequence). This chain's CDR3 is CASSPGLGSPWANVLTF. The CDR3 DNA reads TGTGCCAGTAGCCCGGGACTTGGGTCCCCCTGGGCCAACGTCCTGACTTTC.

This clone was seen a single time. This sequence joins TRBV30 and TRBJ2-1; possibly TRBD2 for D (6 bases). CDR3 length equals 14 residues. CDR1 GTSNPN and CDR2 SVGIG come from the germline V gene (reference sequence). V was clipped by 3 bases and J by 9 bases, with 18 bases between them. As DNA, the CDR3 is TGTGCCTGGAGGGCCTCTGCGGAGGGAGGTGAGCAGTTCTTC. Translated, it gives CAWRASAEGGEQFF.

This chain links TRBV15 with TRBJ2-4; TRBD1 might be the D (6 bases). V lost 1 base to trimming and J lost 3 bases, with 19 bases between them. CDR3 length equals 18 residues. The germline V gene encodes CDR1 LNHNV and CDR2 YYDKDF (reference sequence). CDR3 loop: CATSRVDEGDWGKNIQYF. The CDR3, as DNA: TGTGCCACCAGCAGAGTCGATGAGGGGGATTGGGGCAAAAACATTCAGTACTTC.

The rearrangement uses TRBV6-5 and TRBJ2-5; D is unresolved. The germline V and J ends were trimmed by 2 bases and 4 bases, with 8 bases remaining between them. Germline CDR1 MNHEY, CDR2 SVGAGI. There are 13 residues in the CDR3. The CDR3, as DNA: TGTGCCAGCAGTTACGACGTAACAGAGACCCAGTACTTC. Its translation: CASSYDVTETQYF.

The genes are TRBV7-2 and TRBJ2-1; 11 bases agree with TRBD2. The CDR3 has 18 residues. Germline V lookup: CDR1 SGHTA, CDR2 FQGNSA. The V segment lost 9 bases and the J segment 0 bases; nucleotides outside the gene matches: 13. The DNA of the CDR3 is TGTGCCAGTTCCAGCGGACTAGCGGGTCCGAGCTCCTACAATGAGCAGTTCTTC. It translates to CASSSGLAGPSSYNEQFF.

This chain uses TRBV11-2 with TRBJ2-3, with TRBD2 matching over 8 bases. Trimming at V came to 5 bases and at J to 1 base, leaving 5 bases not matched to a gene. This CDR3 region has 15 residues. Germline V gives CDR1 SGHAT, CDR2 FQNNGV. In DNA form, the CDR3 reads TGTGCCAGCAGCCCCGGGGGGGCGGGCACAGATACGCAGTATTTT. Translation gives CASSPGGAGTDTQYF.

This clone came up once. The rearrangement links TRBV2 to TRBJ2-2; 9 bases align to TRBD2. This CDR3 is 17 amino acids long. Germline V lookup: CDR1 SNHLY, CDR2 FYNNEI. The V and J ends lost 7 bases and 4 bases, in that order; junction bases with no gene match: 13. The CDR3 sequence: CASTILAGLWGTGELFF. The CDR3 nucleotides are TGTGCCAGCACCATCCTAGCGGGGCTATGGGGCACCGGGGAGCTGTTTTTT.

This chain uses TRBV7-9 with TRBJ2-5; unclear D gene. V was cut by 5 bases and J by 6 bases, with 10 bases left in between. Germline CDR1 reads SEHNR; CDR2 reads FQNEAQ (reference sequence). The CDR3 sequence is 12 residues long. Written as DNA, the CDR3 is TGTGCCAGCAGCCCCCCGTTGAAGACCCAGTACTTC. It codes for CASSPPLKTQYF.

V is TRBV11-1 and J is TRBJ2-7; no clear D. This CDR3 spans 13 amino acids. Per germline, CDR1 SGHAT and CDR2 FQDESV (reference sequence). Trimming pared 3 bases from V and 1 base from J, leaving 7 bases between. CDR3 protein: CASSFLASYEQYF. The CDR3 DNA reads TGTGCCAGCAGCTTTCTTGCGTCCTACGAGCAGTACTTC.

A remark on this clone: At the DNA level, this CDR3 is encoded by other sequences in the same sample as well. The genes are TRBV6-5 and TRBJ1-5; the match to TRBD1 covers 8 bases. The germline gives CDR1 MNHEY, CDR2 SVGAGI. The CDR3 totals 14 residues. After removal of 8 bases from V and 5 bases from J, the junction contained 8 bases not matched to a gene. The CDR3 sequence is CASSLGQGDQPQHF. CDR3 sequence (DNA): TGTGCCAGCTCCTTAGGACAGGGTGATCAGCCCCAGCATTTT.

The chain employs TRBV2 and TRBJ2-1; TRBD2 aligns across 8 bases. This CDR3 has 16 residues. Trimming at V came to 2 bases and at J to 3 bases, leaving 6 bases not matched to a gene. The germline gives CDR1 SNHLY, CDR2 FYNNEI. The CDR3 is CASSELSGMGYNEQFF. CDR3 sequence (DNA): TGTGCCAGCAGTGAACTTAGCGGGATGGGCTACAATGAGCAGTTCTTC.

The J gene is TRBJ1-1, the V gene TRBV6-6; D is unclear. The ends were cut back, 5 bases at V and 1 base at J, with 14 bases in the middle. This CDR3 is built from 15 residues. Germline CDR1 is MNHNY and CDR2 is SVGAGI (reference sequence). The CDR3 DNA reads TGTGCCAGCAGTAGGACCGCGGGGTCGAACACTGAAGCTTTCTTT. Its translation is CASSRTAGSNTEAFF.